These T cell receptor beta chains were read from a single sample in a study of spatial heterogeneity in lung cancer. TCRdb recomputed calls from the 5' RACE reads with MiXCR, one row per CDR3 protein. The sample has 8,000 to 9,500 distinct CDR3 sequences; roughly 5% are singletons. The source material was lung tumor tissue, sampled at surgery. These TCRs come from a female donor with early-stage non-small cell lung cancer. CDR3s include the opening cysteine and the closing phenylalanine or tryptophan. Fields, in order: CDR3 length, V gene, D gene, clone size, J gene, CDR3 protein, CDR3 DNA. A D gene is named only where the DNA matches it firmly. Each size is once, few, many or a size class.

14	TRBV5-4	-	medium-sized	TRBJ2-1	CASSFTGSRNEQFF	TGTGCCAGCAGCTTTACAGGGTCCCGCAATGAGCAGTTCTTC
14	TRBV12-3/TRBV12-4	TRBD1	many	TRBJ2-7	CASSYPGQGPEQYF	TGTGCCAGCAGTTATCCGGGACAGGGCCCCGAGCAGTACTTC
17	TRBV9	TRBD1	many	TRBJ1-3	CASSPSTGASSGNTIYF	TGTGCCAGCAGCCCTAGCACAGGGGCCAGCTCTGGAAACACCATATATTTT
15	TRBV20-1	TRBD2	many	TRBJ2-1	CSAGLAGGAYNEQFF	TGCAGTGCAGGACTAGCGGGGGGGGCGTACAATGAGCAGTTCTTC
15	TRBV11-2	TRBD2	medium-sized	TRBJ2-7	CASSFLSGTLGEQYF	TGTGCCAGCAGCTTTCTAAGCGGGACCCTTGGCGAGCAGTACTTC
11	TRBV20-1	-	medium-sized	TRBJ1-1	CSARDNTEAFF	TGCAGTGCTAGAGATAACACTGAAGCTTTCTTT
15	TRBV4-1	TRBD1	many	TRBJ2-1	CASSHRQGPDNEQFF	TGCGCCAGCAGCCACCGACAGGGGCCTGACAATGAGCAGTTCTTC
13	TRBV7-8	-	many	TRBJ1-1	CASSFADTSEAFF	TGTGCCAGCAGCTTCGCCGACACGTCTGAAGCTTTCTTT
14	TRBV6-2/TRBV6-3	-	medium-sized	TRBJ2-2	CASTRSGNTGELFF	TGTGCCAGCACCCGAAGCGGGAACACCGGGGAGCTGTTTTTT
14	TRBV2	-	medium-sized	TRBJ2-3	CASSWQGQTDTQYF	TGTGCCAGCAGCTGGCAGGGTCAGACAGATACGCAGTATTTT
13	TRBV29-1	TRBD1	many	TRBJ1-2	CSARLTGFYGYTF	TGCAGCGCCCGCCTGACAGGGTTCTATGGCTACACCTTC